The 11 T cell receptor beta chains below come from one sample, sequenced in a study of cytomegalovirus exposure and HLA in healthy donors. PCR used 60 Vbeta primers and 13 Jbeta primers. Here immunoSEQ multiplex PCR was the method, and the copy in TCRdb shows in-frame clones only, minus some. Among some 190,000 clones listed, roughly 80% were seen once. Sequenced: PBMCs. These receptors came from a man aged 40-50 years in good health and CMV-seronegative.

V usage is TRBV7-6 and J usage is TRBJ1-5; D not certain. The germline V and J ends were trimmed by 5 bases and 0 bases, with 17 bases remaining between them. This CDR3 has 17 residues. Germline-derived CDR1 and CDR2 are SGHVS and FNYEAQ. The CDR3 coding sequence is TGTGCCAGCAGCCCCCGAACGGGAGCCTATAGCAATCAGCCCCAGCATTTT. This translates into CASSPRTGAYSNQPQHF.

The genes are TRBV28 and TRBJ1-5; D might be TRBD1 (5 bases). Per the germline V gene, CDR1 is MDHEN and CDR2 is SYDVKM. Trimming cost V 7 bases and J 6 bases, with 10 bases left between them. The CDR3 covers 12 residues. In DNA form, the CDR3 reads TGTGCCAGCACCACTCAGGGTCAGCCCCAGCATTTT. It yields the protein CASTTQGQPQHF.

The chain links TRBV11-2 to TRBJ2-7, with D tentatively TRBD2 (7 bases). There are 17 residues in the CDR3. CDR1 is SGHAT and CDR2 is FQNNGV in the germline V gene. The V end was cut by 5 bases, the J end by 1 base, with 21 bases between. This chain's CDR3 is CASSILKPGRGSYEQYF. As DNA, the CDR3 is TGTGCCAGCAGCATCCTTAAACCGGGGAGGGGGTCCTACGAGCAGTACTTC.

The chain joins TRBV29-1 to TRBJ2-7, with D possibly TRBD1 on 6 matching bases. The V gene lost 1 base and the J gene lost 3 bases, with 13 bases spanning the gap. The germline gives CDR1 SQVTM, CDR2 ANQGSEA. This CDR3 contains 14 residues. The DNA of the CDR3 is TGCAGCGTTGAAGTACAGGGTAAATTCTACGAGCAGTACTTC. It specifies CSVEVQGKFYEQYF.

This clone was detected only once. The chain uses TRBV19 and TRBJ1-1; 8 bases align to TRBD1. Germline V lookup: CDR1 LNHDA, CDR2 SQIVND (reference sequence). The V segment lost 3 bases and the J segment 8 bases; nucleotides outside the gene matches: 14. The CDR3 has 16 amino acids. The CDR3 spells CASSIRPGTGATEAFF. CDR3 nucleotide sequence: TGTGCCAGTAGTATCCGTCCCGGGACAGGAGCCACGGAAGCTTTCTTT.

The rearrangement links TRBV6-1 to TRBJ1-1; TRBD1 matches at 9 bases. The V and J ends lost 4 bases and 8 bases, in that order; junction bases with no gene match: 8. This CDR3 has 14 amino acids. Germline values: CDR1 MNHNS, CDR2 SASEGT. The CDR3 DNA is TGTGCCAGCAGTGCGAGGACAGGGGTTCGGGAAGCTTTCTTT. Its protein is CASSARTGVREAFF.

This clone was detected a few times. The chain joins TRBV4-1 to TRBJ1-2; 8 nucleotides align to TRBD1. Unmatched junction bases numbered 7, after V lost 1 base and J lost 6 bases. The CDR3 loop spans 15 amino acids. Germline V gives CDR1 MGHRA, CDR2 YSYEKL. The CDR3 DNA sequence: TGCGCCAGCAGCCAAGTGGGTACAGGGGGAGATGGCTACACCTTC. It specifies CASSQVGTGGDGYTF.

The rearrangement joins TRBV5-4 to TRBJ2-1, with 12 positions matching TRBD2. Losses at the gene ends were 4 bases for V and 5 bases for J; bases not matched to a gene: 4. The germline gives CDR1 SGHNT, CDR2 YYREEE (reference sequence). The CDR3 runs to 15 residues. CDR3 protein: CASSQGLAGNNEQFF. CDR3 sequence (DNA): TGTGCCAGCAGCCAGGGACTAGCGGGCAACAATGAGCAGTTCTTC.

Regarding this clone: The sample carries other DNA sequences with the same CDR3. The gene calls are TRBV9 and TRBJ1-6; D ambiguous. Trimming pared 2 bases from V and 0 bases from J, leaving 6 bases between. The CDR3 totals 15 residues. Germline CDR1 and CDR2: SGDLS and YYNGEE. The CDR3 coding sequence is TGTGCCAGCAGCGTGTCGAGCTCCTATAATTCACCCCTCCACTTT. Protein: CASSVSSSYNSPLHF.

The V call is TRBV7-9, the J call TRBJ2-3; 9 bases are shared with TRBD1. With 5 bases clipped from V and 0 bases from J, the junction kept 3 bases outside the gene matches. The CDR3 spans 15 residues. Germline-derived CDR1 and CDR2 are SEHNR and FQNEAQ (reference sequence). In nucleotides, the CDR3 is TGTGCCAGCAGCGAGACAGGGGGAAGCACAGATACGCAGTATTTT. The encoded protein is CASSETGGSTDTQYF. Combining the CDR3 with reference TRBV7-9 and TRBJ2-3 gives the whole variable domain DTGVSQNPRHKITKRGQNVTFRCDPISEHNRLYWYRQTLGQGPEFLTYFQNEAQLEKSRLLSDRFSAERPKGSFSTLEIQRTEQGDSAMYLCASSETGGSTDTQYFGPGTRLTVL.

The DNA of the CDR3 is TGTGCCAGCAGCGTAGATTGGGGGGGCACCATATATTTT. This sequence encodes CASSVDWGGTIYF. This rearrangement joins TRBV9 to TRBJ1-3; D is perhaps TRBD1 (5 bases). The CDR3 is made up of 13 amino acids. V gave up 0 bases and J gave up 9 bases, with 10 bases separating them. Germline V gives CDR1 SGDLS, CDR2 YYNGEE.